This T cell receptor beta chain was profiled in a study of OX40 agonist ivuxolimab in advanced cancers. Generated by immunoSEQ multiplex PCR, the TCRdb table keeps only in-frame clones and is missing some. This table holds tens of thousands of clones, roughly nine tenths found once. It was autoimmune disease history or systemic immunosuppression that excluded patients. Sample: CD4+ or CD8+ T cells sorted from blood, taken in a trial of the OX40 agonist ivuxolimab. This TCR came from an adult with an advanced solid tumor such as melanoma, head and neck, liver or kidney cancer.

CDR3 in amino acids: CASSDSSFGELFF. CDR3 coding DNA: TGTGCCAGCAGTGACTCCAGCTTCGGGGAGCTGTTTTTT. The genes are TRBV6-4 and TRBJ2-2, with D unclear. Germline loops: CDR1 MRHNA, CDR2 SNTAGT. The CDR3 is 13 residues long. Trimming pared 0 bases from V and 7 bases from J, leaving 6 bases between.